This T cell receptor beta chain came from a study of response to subunit inactivated influenza vaccine. Regarding the study as a whole: Authors suggested that a seasonal influenza vaccination recruits few new T cells each time.

TCRdb re-called the RT-PCR reads with MiXCR, one entry per CDR3 protein. Among around 790,000 distinct CDR3 sequences listed, about 20% were seen once. With regard to this clonotype: No antigen is known for it.

This material consisted of PBMCs from blood, taken less than 6 days after vaccination. The receptor comes from a middle-aged man who received an inactivated influenza vaccine.

The CDR3 spells CASSQVRRTSGGMSQYF. The CDR3 DNA is TGTGCCAGCAGCCAAGTCCGTCGGACTAGCGGGGGGATGTCCCAGTACTTC. The genes are TRBV3-1 and TRBJ2-5; TRBD2 agrees at 14 bases. Losses at the gene ends were 1 base for V and 9 bases for J; bases not matched to a gene: 10. CDR1 and CDR2 (germline): LGHDT, YNNKEL (reference sequence). The CDR3 is 17 amino acids.